This note documents a single T cell receptor (beta chain) sequence. The data derive from a study of blood T cell repertoires in COVID-19. Across the study: Donors in the United States, Italy and Spain gave samples during acute or convalescent COVID-19.

Some clones are missing from TCRdb's copy, which holds only in-frame ones; the method was immunoSEQ multiplex PCR. The data hold about 320,000 clones, with roughly nine tenths observed a single time. The CDR3 length is 14 residues. Germline V gene lookup returns CDR1 MNHEY and CDR2 SMNVEV (reference sequence). Trimming left V 3 bases short and J 5 bases short, with 11 bases between. Everyone who took part was roughly 18 to 89 years old, and they came from 24 US areas. Cohort placement rested on clinical history that participants reported themselves. The recovered donors of Cohort 3 showed two negative PCRs, clearance, or symptom resolution.

Material: PBMCs or T cells enriched from blood (not recorded which). This receptor was obtained from a man between 60 and 75 years old who had recovered from COVID-19. This chain links TRBV27 with TRBJ1-5; D not resolved. CDR3 sequence (DNA): TGTGCCAGCAGTTTCGGCCGGGGAGATCAGCCCCAGCATTTT. It is translated as CASSFGRGDQPQHF.